The 31 T cell receptor beta chains presented below share a single source sample, sequenced in a study of T cell responses to AZD1222 COVID-19 vaccine. Clones were read by immunoSEQ multiplex PCR, and TCRdb kept only the in-frame ones, dropping some. The sample shows about 140,000 clones, about 90% of them seen only once. The source was peripheral blood, collected 28 days after the second dose of the MenACWY control vaccine. The receptors shown here come from an adult who received the MenACWY meningococcal vaccine as a control.

This chain joins TRBV12-3 or TRBV12-4 and TRBJ2-5; TRBD2 agrees at 7 bases. Unmatched junction bases numbered 6, after V lost 5 bases and J lost 6 bases. This CDR3 has 13 residues. The CDR3 DNA reads TGTGCCAGCAGTCCGGGACTATTTAAGACCCAGTACTTC. It specifies CASSPGLFKTQYF.

The chain couples TRBV6-2 or TRBV6-3 to TRBJ2-5; 16 positions match TRBD2. This CDR3 is 17 amino acids long. Unmatched junction bases numbered 13, after V lost 4 bases and J lost 11 bases. Germline V gene sequence: CDR1 MNHEY, CDR2 SVGEGT. Here the CDR3 DNA reads TGTGCCAGCAGTTCCACCGGGACTAGCGGGAGGGATTTGCAACAGTACTTC. This sequence encodes CASSSTGTSGRDLQQYF.

The rearrangement links TRBV10-1 to TRBJ2-7; TRBD2 matches 7 bases. CDR3 length equals 15 residues. The trim removed 4 bases at V and 0 bases at J, leaving 6 bases unmatched. Germline assignment: CDR1 WNHNN and CDR2 SYGVQD (reference sequence). CDR3 protein: CASSAGGGSSYEQYF. CDR3 sequence (DNA): TGCGCCAGCAGTGCGGGAGGCGGGAGCTCCTACGAGCAGTACTTC.

The chain carries TRBV12-3 or TRBV12-4 and TRBJ2-5; D is unclear. This CDR3 spans 13 amino acids. Trimming cost V 4 bases and J 5 bases, with 11 bases left between them. CDR3 residues: CASSSRSRETQYF. The DNA for the CDR3 is TGTGCCAGCAGTTCAAGGTCCCGGGAGACCCAGTACTTC.

The chain recombines TRBV7-2 with TRBJ2-5, with D unresolved. This CDR3 has 14 amino acids. Trimming left V 6 bases short and J 3 bases short, with 14 bases between. CDR1 SGHTA and CDR2 FQGNSA come from the germline V gene. The CDR3 spells CASRATYTEETQYF. The CDR3 region has the DNA TGTGCCAGCAGAGCGACGTACACTGAAGAGACCCAGTACTTC.

The rearrangement links TRBV27 to TRBJ1-2; 7 nucleotides match TRBD1. The germline V gene has CDR1 MNHEY and CDR2 SMNVEV (reference sequence). The J segment lost 5 bases and the V segment lost 6 bases, leaving 21 bases of the junction unmatched. CDR3 length: 18 amino acids. The chain's CDR3 is CASRQLQGLGGETYGYTF. The CDR3 coding sequence is TGTGCCAGCAGACAACTACAGGGGCTTGGGGGGGAGACATATGGCTACACCTTC.

The chain employs TRBV2 and TRBJ2-2; the D gene is possibly TRBD2 (5 bases). Germline CDR1 reads SNHLY; CDR2 reads FYNNEI. This CDR3 contains 13 residues. Trimming cost V 7 bases and J 1 base, with 7 bases left between them. The CDR3 reads CASIEGNTGELFF. CDR3 DNA: TGTGCCAGCATTGAGGGGAACACCGGGGAGCTGTTTTTT.

In DNA form, the CDR3 reads TGTGCCAGCAAAGGGGGACAGGGACGTAATCAGCCCCAGCATTTT. This translates into CASKGGQGRNQPQHF. The rearrangement uses TRBV27 and TRBJ1-5; TRBD1 aligns across 9 bases. This CDR3 is 15 amino acids long. J lost 4 bases, V lost 7 bases, and 8 bases had no gene match. CDR1 is MNHEY, CDR2 SMNVEV, per germline (reference sequence).

The chain employs TRBV9 and TRBJ2-5; D tentatively fits TRBD1 or TRBD2 (7 bases each). The germline CDR1 and CDR2 sequences are SGDLS and YYNGEE. The CDR3 loop spans 17 amino acids. The ends were cut back, 0 bases at V and 2 bases at J, with 17 bases in the middle. As DNA, the CDR3 is TGTGCCAGCAGCGTAGCTACTTCAGGGGGGGGTCAAGAGACCCAGTACTTC. This translates into CASSVATSGGGQETQYF.

The V and J genes are TRBV11-1 and TRBJ1-1; D not resolved. The CDR3 is 14 amino acids. CDR1 and CDR2 (germline): SGHAT, FQDESV (reference sequence). Trimming removed 4 bases at V and 3 bases at J, with 12 bases between. The CDR3 DNA sequence: TGTGCCAGCAGCTCTCCGGCCCAGTACACTGAAGCTTTCTTT. Translated: CASSSPAQYTEAFF.

The chain combines TRBV10-3 with TRBJ1-2; 12 bases are a match to TRBD1. V trimming: 2 bases; J trimming: 4 bases; junction bases outside the gene matches: 5. The CDR3 consists of 16 residues. Germline V gene data show CDR1 as ENHRY and CDR2 as SYGVKD. The DNA of the CDR3 is TGTGCCATCAGTGAGCCGGGACAGGGGGCTGCCTATGGCTACACCTTC. This encodes CAISEPGQGAAYGYTF.

This chain joins TRBV9 and TRBJ1-2; TRBD1 matches 10 bases. Germline loops: CDR1 SGDLS, CDR2 YYNGEE. The CDR3 runs to 15 residues. The ends lost 2 bases at V and 5 bases at J; junction bases unmatched: 6. The CDR3 DNA sequence: TGTGCCAGCAGCGTGGGCCTGGGACAGGGGTATGGCTACACCTTC. Protein product: CASSVGLGQGYGYTF.

This chain links TRBV19 with TRBJ1-4, with D tentatively TRBD1 (6 bases). Germline CDR1 reads LNHDA; CDR2 reads SQIVND (reference sequence). V was pared by 6 bases and J by 8 bases, with 19 bases between. The CDR3 has 15 amino acids. This chain's CDR3 is CASRMREQGVEKLFF. Written as DNA, the CDR3 is TGTGCCAGTAGGATGCGAGAACAGGGCGTCGAAAAACTGTTTTTT.

CDR3 in amino acids: CASSPQGAVDTQYF. DNA of the CDR3: TGTGCCAGCAGCCCTCAGGGGGCTGTAGATACGCAGTATTTT. The chain employs TRBV7-3 and TRBJ2-3; 8 bases are shared with TRBD1. Looked up from germline, CDR1 is SGHTA and CDR2 is FQGTGA. Unmatched junction bases numbered 6, after V lost 5 bases and J lost 5 bases. The CDR3 is 14 residues long.

The chain combines TRBV28 with TRBJ1-2; 7 bases match TRBD1. Germline trimming cut 6 bases from V and 2 bases from J; bases unmatched to any gene: 9. The CDR3 loop spans 15 amino acids. Germline V gene data show CDR1 as MDHEN and CDR2 as SYDVKM. CDR3 DNA sequence: TGTGCCAGCAGCCCTTCGGGCAGGGGGAACTATGGCTACACCTTC. It translates to CASSPSGRGNYGYTF.

This clone was recorded a few times. The chain recombines TRBV29-1 with TRBJ2-7, with TRBD1 as a possible D gene (5 bases). V lost 5 bases and J 2 bases, leaving 7 bases between the germline ends. CDR1 is SQVTM, CDR2 ANQGSEA, per germline. The length of the CDR3 is 11 residues. CDR3 region: CSVRQTYEQYF. In DNA, the CDR3 is TGCAGCGTTAGACAGACCTACGAGCAGTACTTC.

V is TRBV18 and J is TRBJ2-5; D perhaps matches TRBD1 (5 bases). V was trimmed by 4 bases and J by 3 bases, leaving 9 bases between them. This CDR3 contains 13 residues. The germline CDR1 and CDR2 sequences are KGHSH and LQKENI. The CDR3 nucleotides read TGTGCCAGCTCACTTGGGGCCGAAGAGACCCAGTACTTC. As protein: CASSLGAEETQYF. Using reference TRBV18 and TRBJ2-5 for the parts outside the CDR3, the full variable domain is NAGVMQNPRHLVRRRGQEARLRCSPMKGHSHVYWYRQLPEEGLKFMVYLQKENIIDESGMPKERFSAEFPKEGPSILRIQQVVRGDSAAYFCASSLGAEETQYFGPGTRLLVL.

The V gene is TRBV2, the J gene TRBJ2-5; TRBD1 matches 10 bases. The trim removed 5 bases at V and 4 bases at J, leaving 7 bases unmatched. The CDR3 runs 15 residues. Germline V lookup: CDR1 SNHLY, CDR2 FYNNEI. CDR3 residues: CASSNTGTGVETQYF. Here the CDR3 DNA reads TGTGCCAGCAGTAACACCGGGACAGGGGTAGAGACCCAGTACTTC. Using reference TRBV2 and TRBJ2-5 for the parts outside the CDR3, the full variable domain is EPEVTQTPSHQVTQMGQEVILRCVPISNHLYFYWYRQILGQKVEFLVSFYNNEISEKSEIFDDQFSVERPDGSNFTLKIRSTKLEDSAMYFCASSNTGTGVETQYFGPGTRLLVL.

The chain employs TRBV29-1 and TRBJ2-3; unclear D gene. V dropped 1 base and J dropped 0 bases, with 14 bases sitting between them. CDR1 is SQVTM and CDR2 is ANQGSEA in the germline V gene. This CDR3 comprises 16 residues. The CDR3 sequence: CSVEGDAGSSTDTQYF. CDR3 in DNA: TGCAGCGTTGAAGGAGATGCCGGGTCTAGCACAGATACGCAGTATTTT.

The rearrangement joins TRBV9 to TRBJ2-3; 13 positions agree with TRBD2. With 2 bases clipped from V and 0 bases from J, the junction kept 9 bases outside the gene matches. The CDR3 covers 19 residues. CDR1 is SGDLS, CDR2 YYNGEE, per germline. Written as DNA, the CDR3 is TGTGCCAGCAGCGTCCTAACCGGGACTAGCGGGAAAAGCACAGATACGCAGTATTTT. Its translation: CASSVLTGTSGKSTDTQYF.

The rearrangement joins TRBV9 to TRBJ2-2; a weak D match, TRBD2 (6 bases). Trimming pared 5 bases from V and 4 bases from J, leaving 15 bases between. This CDR3 comprises 15 residues. The germline gives CDR1 SGDLS, CDR2 YYNGEE. The CDR3 spells CASSATGTFTGELFF. The CDR3 DNA sequence: TGTGCCAGCAGTGCTACCGGGACTTTCACCGGGGAGCTGTTTTTT. The full variable domain, rest sourced from reference TRBV9 and TRBJ2-2, is DSGVTQTPKHLITATGQRVTLRCSPRSGDLSVYWYQQSLDQGLQFLIQYYNGEERAKGNILERFSAQQFPDLHSELNLSSLELGDSALYFCASSATGTFTGELFFGEGSRLTVL.

The chain carries TRBV19 and TRBJ1-4; D remains unclear. The CDR3 has 15 residues. CDR1 and CDR2 (germline): LNHDA, SQIVND (reference sequence). Deletions cut 1 base from V and 4 bases from J, with 10 bases between. The DNA for the CDR3 is TGTGCCAGTAGTATAGGCGGTCAGTATAATGAAAAACTGTTTTTT. This codes for CASSIGGQYNEKLFF.

The chain couples TRBV18 to TRBJ1-2; D is possibly TRBD1 (5 bases). With 3 bases removed from V and 0 bases from J, the gap between germline ends came to 20 bases. The CDR3 spans 18 residues. Germline CDR1 is KGHSH and CDR2 is LQKENI. CDR3: CASSPAEGVQIANYGYTF. The CDR3 DNA sequence: TGTGCCAGCTCACCCGCCGAAGGGGTCCAGATAGCTAACTATGGCTACACCTTC.

The V and J genes are TRBV7-3 and TRBJ1-6, with TRBD1 identical over 7 bases. Germline lookup yields CDR1 SGHTA and CDR2 FQGTGA. The CDR3 covers 15 residues. The V segment lost 3 bases and the J segment 7 bases; nucleotides outside the gene matches: 6. This CDR3 is CASSFRGRGNSPLHF. CDR3 nucleotides: TGTGCCAGCAGCTTTAGGGGGCGAGGGAATTCACCCCTCCACTTT.

This clone has only a few counts. V gene TRBV24-1 combines with J gene TRBJ2-5; D possibly uses TRBD1 or TRBD2 (5 bases each). Trimming shortened V by 2 bases and J by 1 base, and 10 bases separated the two germline ends. The CDR3 consists of 15 residues. Germline CDR1 KGHDR, CDR2 SFDVKD. The CDR3 region has the DNA TGTGCCACCAGTGATTGGGACGGAACCCAAGAGACCCAGTACTTC. Residues: CATSDWDGTQETQYF.

The rearrangement uses TRBV5-1 and TRBJ2-7; no reliable D call. Trimming took off 1 base at V and 3 bases at J, with 11 bases between the two ends. There are 14 residues in the CDR3. The germline V gene encodes CDR1 SGHRS and CDR2 YFSETQ. The CDR3 region is CASSLSRLNYEQYF. Here the CDR3 DNA reads TGCGCCAGCAGCTTGTCCAGGCTAAACTACGAGCAGTACTTC.

This clone came up once. This chain connects TRBV4-3 to TRBJ1-2; D possibly corresponds to TRBD1 (5 bases). Germline-derived CDR1 and CDR2 are LGHNA and YSLEER. This CDR3 has 16 amino acids. V gave up 1 base and J gave up 4 bases, with 16 bases separating them. The CDR3 region is CASSQGGGGYPYGYTF. The CDR3 coding sequence is TGCGCCAGCAGCCAAGGCGGGGGGGGTTACCCCTATGGCTACACCTTC.

This chain joins TRBV29-1 and TRBJ2-1, with 8 bases identical to TRBD1. The CDR3 length is 13 residues. Germline V lookup: CDR1 SQVTM, CDR2 ANQGSEA. The trim removed 4 bases at V and 6 bases at J, leaving 5 bases unmatched. For the CDR3, the DNA is TGCAGCGTTGCTTCCGGACAGGGCAATGAGCAGTTCTTC. Translation gives CSVASGQGNEQFF.

J is TRBJ1-4 and V is TRBV19; TRBD1 agrees at 9 bases. The CDR3 length is 18 residues. J was trimmed by 3 bases and V by 5 bases; bases with no gene match: 13. Germline CDR1 and CDR2: LNHDA and SQIVND (reference sequence). The CDR3 DNA reads TGTGCCAGTAGTGCCAACAGGGGGCGAATTGTTGCTAATGAAAAACTGTTTTTT. Protein: CASSANRGRIVANEKLFF.

The V gene is TRBV4-3, the J gene TRBJ1-6, with a possible D match to TRBD1 (6 bases). With 4 bases removed from V and 7 bases from J, the gap between germline ends came to 14 bases. The germline CDR1 and CDR2 sequences are LGHNA and YSLEER. This CDR3 region has 15 residues. CDR3 sequence (DNA): TGCGCCAGCAGCCGCGACAGGCAGGGCAATTCACCCCTCCACTTT. Translating gives CASSRDRQGNSPLHF.

The CDR3 loop is CASSQVTGAQPQHF. The CDR3 bases are TGTGCCAGCAGCCAGGTGACAGGGGCCCAGCCCCAGCATTTT. The rearrangement uses TRBV3-1 (or the pseudogene TRBV3-2) and TRBJ1-5; TRBD1 agrees at 8 bases. CDR3 length: 14 residues. V dropped 3 bases and J dropped 7; count of bases not matched to a gene: 5. Germline V gives CDR1 LGHDT, CDR2 YNNKEL (reference sequence).